The 30 T cell receptor beta chains reported below all come from one sample, sequenced in a study of cytomegalovirus exposure and HLA in healthy donors. PCR employed 60 Vbeta and 13 Jbeta primers. Sequenced by immunoSEQ multiplex PCR; TCRdb stores in-frame clones only, minus some. The sample yields some 200,000 clones, 82% seen once. The sequenced sample was PBMCs. These receptor sequences come from a woman younger than 30 in good health and CMV-seronegative.

This clone has more than one count but fewer than ten. The V gene is TRBV19, the J gene TRBJ2-2, with D maybe TRBD1 (5 bases). The CDR3 consists of 21 residues. CDR1 and CDR2 from the germline V gene are LNHDA and SQIVND (reference sequence). V shed 0 bases and J shed 0 bases, with 23 bases lying between them. The DNA of the CDR3 is TGTGCCAGTAGTATAGATCCCCGGGCTGCTCTAGGGGCCCCGAACACCGGGGAGCTGTTTTTT. Its translation is CASSIDPRAALGAPNTGELFF.

The chain recombines TRBV29-1 with TRBJ2-3; 8 bases line up with TRBD2. The CDR3 is made up of 16 amino acids. CDR1 is SQVTM and CDR2 is ANQGSEA in the germline V gene. With V trimmed by 0 bases and J by 5 bases, 10 bases remained unmatched. CDR3 residues: CSVEDLPSGLGDTQYF. DNA of the CDR3: TGCAGCGTTGAAGATCTTCCTAGCGGGTTAGGAGATACGCAGTATTTT.

This rearrangement joins TRBV7-2 to TRBJ2-3, with 8 bases lining up with TRBD1. Trimming took 5 bases from V and 4 from J; bases not matched to a gene: 11. The V gene's germline CDR1 is SGHTA and CDR2 FQGNSA. This CDR3 comprises 16 residues. In DNA form, the CDR3 reads TGTGCCAGCAGCCCAACCGACAGGGGCGGCGCAGATACGCAGTATTTT. It yields the protein CASSPTDRGGADTQYF.

The chain is built from TRBV7-2 and TRBJ2-5; tentative D call: TRBD1 (5 bases). CDR3 length: 17 amino acids. Deletions cut 2 bases from V and 2 bases from J, with 18 bases between. Germline values: CDR1 SGHTA, CDR2 FQGNSA. The CDR3 region has the DNA TGTGCCAGCAGCTTAATGTTCCATGGGCGACAGCAAGAGACCCAGTACTTC. It codes for CASSLMFHGRQQETQYF. Looking up the rest from reference TRBV7-2 and TRBJ2-5 gives the full variable domain: GAGVSQSPSNKVTEKGKDVELRCDPISGHTALYWYRQSLGQGLEFLIYFQGNSAPDKSGLPSDRFSAERTGGSVSTLTIQRTQQEDSAVYLCASSLMFHGRQQETQYFGPGTRLLVL.

The chain employs TRBV30 and TRBJ1-2, with D unresolved. The CDR3 runs to 11 residues. Germline CDR1 and CDR2: GTSNPN and SVGIG (reference sequence). V lost 3 bases and J lost 13, with 15 bases in between. CDR3 nucleotide sequence: TGTGCCTGGAGCGGTCCTTTGAGGTTCACCTTC. This encodes CAWSGPLRFTF. Filled out from reference TRBV30 and TRBJ1-2, the complete variable domain reads SQTIHQWPATLVQPVGSPLSLECTVEGTSNPNLYWYRQAAGRGLQLLFYSVGIGQISSEVPQNLSASRPQDRQFILSSKKLLLSDSGFYLCAWSGPLRFTFGSGTRLTVV.

The rearrangement joins TRBV6-5 to TRBJ2-2; 8 bases agree with TRBD1. The CDR3 is made up of 15 amino acids. Germline V lookup: CDR1 MNHEY, CDR2 SVGAGI. V gave up 4 bases and J gave up 5 bases; unmatched junction bases: 6. CDR3 sequence: CASSLDRERTGELFF. The CDR3 coding sequence is TGTGCCAGCAGTTTGGACAGGGAGAGAACCGGGGAGCTGTTTTTT.

The CDR3 sequence is CASSRGTSGSADTQYF. CDR3 bases: TGTGCCAGCAGTCGGGGGACTAGCGGGAGTGCAGATACGCAGTATTTT. The J gene is TRBJ2-3, the V gene TRBV11-3; 14 bases align to TRBD2. This CDR3 has 16 amino acids. Germline V lookup: CDR1 SGHNT, CDR2 YENEEA. J lost 4 bases, V lost 6 bases, and 6 bases had no gene match. Using reference TRBV11-3 and TRBJ2-3 for the parts outside the CDR3, the full variable domain is EAGVVQSPRYKIIEKKQPVAFWCNPISGHNTLYWYLQNLGQGPELLIRYENEEAVDDSQLPKDRFSAERLKGVDSTLKIQPAELGDSAVYLCASSRGTSGSADTQYFGPGTRLTVL.

The genes are TRBV5-1 and TRBJ1-1; no clear D gene. Per germline, CDR1 SGHRS and CDR2 YFSETQ. The CDR3 spans 16 residues. Trimming stripped 3 bases from V and 5 bases from J, with 20 bases between. The DNA of the CDR3 is TGCGCCAGCAGCTCATCCGGGGATATGTCGGGAACTGAAGCTTTCTTT. Its protein is CASSSSGDMSGTEAFF.

The chain combines TRBV2 with TRBJ1-2; the D gene is possibly TRBD1 (6 bases). Germline V lookup: CDR1 SNHLY, CDR2 FYNNEI. With 8 bases removed from V and 3 bases from J, the gap between germline ends came to 16 bases. The CDR3 covers 14 residues. CDR3 nucleotides: TGTGCCAGCGGGAGGGGGGCGCCGGACTATGGCTACACCTTC. Its protein product is CASGRGAPDYGYTF.

V usage is TRBV19 and J usage is TRBJ1-5; D ambiguous. Per the germline V gene, CDR1 is LNHDA and CDR2 is SQIVND (reference sequence). This CDR3 spans 13 amino acids. Trimming cost V 5 bases and J 11 bases, with 16 bases left between them. The CDR3 loop is CASSPHGSPAQHF. CDR3 nucleotides: TGTGCCAGTAGTCCCCACGGGTCCCCGGCCCAGCATTTT. The whole variable domain, filled in from reference TRBV19 and TRBJ1-5, reads DGGITQSPKYLFRKEGQNVTLSCEQNLNHDAMYWYRQDPGQGLRLIYYSQIVNDFQKGDIAEGYSVSREKKESFPLTVTSAQKNPTAFYLCASSPHGSPAQHFGDGTRLSIL.

This clone was seen a single time. This chain joins TRBV10-3 and TRBJ1-6; D may be TRBD1 (5 bases). The CDR3 spans 14 residues. V lost 4 bases to trimming and J lost 5 bases, with 9 bases between them. Germline values: CDR1 ENHRY, CDR2 SYGVKD. In nucleotides, the CDR3 is TGTGCCATCAGTGGTCCGGGGGATAATTCACCCCTCCACTTT. Encoded protein: CAISGPGDNSPLHF.

The gene calls are TRBV19 and TRBJ2-5; a possible D gene is TRBD2 (5 bases). The ends were cut back, 11 bases at V and 2 bases at J, with 12 bases in the middle. The germline V gene has CDR1 LNHDA and CDR2 SQIVND (reference sequence). The CDR3 sequence is 12 residues long. The CDR3 DNA sequence: TGTGCCTCCCGGGCGGGTCAAGAGACCCAGTACTTC. Protein product: CASRAGQETQYF.

The chain links TRBV29-1 to TRBJ2-5; TRBD1 matches 7 bases. TRBJ2-7 matches the DNA end more closely, so the J call is doubtful. CDR1 is SQVTM, CDR2 ANQGSEA, per germline. The CDR3 extends over 13 amino acids. As DNA, the CDR3 is TGCAGCGTTGAATGGGACAGCTCCTACGAGCAGTACTTC. This encodes CSVEWDSSYEQYF.

V is TRBV6-1 and J is TRBJ1-5; 8 bases fit TRBD1. The CDR3 covers 15 residues. Germline CDR1 MNHNS, CDR2 SASEGT. Germline trimming cut 7 bases from V and 4 bases from J; bases unmatched to any gene: 9. The CDR3 reads CASNLSGGGNQPQHF. The CDR3 nucleotides are TGTGCCAGCAACCTCTCAGGGGGCGGAAATCAGCCCCAGCATTTT.

The chain uses TRBV15 and TRBJ2-1; D gene unclear. Germline V gene lookup returns CDR1 LNHNV and CDR2 YYDKDF (reference sequence). This CDR3 is 16 amino acids long. The V gene lost 4 bases and the J gene lost 0 bases, with 13 bases spanning the gap. Written as DNA, the CDR3 is TGTGCCACCAGCACATCGACTCCGAGCTCCTACAATGAGCAGTTCTTC. Amino acid sequence: CATSTSTPSSYNEQFF.

The CDR3 spells CASSYAGREETQYF. In nucleotides, the CDR3 is TGCGCCAGCAGCTACGCCGGGAGGGAAGAGACCCAGTACTTC. The chain has TRBV5-1 and TRBJ2-5; 8 bases align to TRBD2. The CDR3 runs to 14 residues. Germline V CDR1 and CDR2: SGHRS, YFSETQ. V shed 3 bases, J shed 3 bases, and the junction held 4 bases outside the gene matches.

The V call is TRBV18, the J call TRBJ1-1; TRBD1 agrees at 11 bases. V lost 4 bases and J lost 3; bases outside the gene matches: 7. CDR3 length: 16 amino acids. Germline lookup yields CDR1 KGHSH and CDR2 LQKENI. The CDR3 bases are TGTGCCAGCTCACTTGGACAGGGGGCTGCGTACACTGAAGCTTTCTTT. It specifies CASSLGQGAAYTEAFF.

The chain couples TRBV27 to TRBJ2-7; 7 bases agree with TRBD2. The CDR3 is made up of 14 amino acids. The V gene end was trimmed by 5 bases and the J gene end by 6 bases; junction bases not matched to a gene: 10. The germline CDR1 and CDR2 sequences are MNHEY and SMNVEV (reference sequence). The CDR3 sequence: CASSLGGPRAEQYF. As DNA, the CDR3 is TGTGCCAGCAGTCTGGGAGGGCCCCGGGCCGAGCAGTACTTC.

This chain connects TRBV2 to TRBJ2-5; no reliable D call. Trimming stripped 0 bases from V and 5 bases from J, with 10 bases between. Germline V gene data show CDR1 as SNHLY and CDR2 as FYNNEI. The CDR3 totals 14 residues. The CDR3 protein is CASSEARHGETQYF. CDR3 coding DNA: TGTGCCAGCAGTGAAGCGCGCCACGGGGAGACCCAGTACTTC. The whole variable domain, filled in from reference TRBV2 and TRBJ2-5, reads EPEVTQTPSHQVTQMGQEVILRCVPISNHLYFYWYRQILGQKVEFLVSFYNNEISEKSEIFDDQFSVERPDGSNFTLKIRSTKLEDSAMYFCASSEARHGETQYFGPGTRLLVL.

The chain employs TRBV19 and TRBJ1-4; D perhaps matches TRBD1 (5 bases). V shed 9 bases and J shed 0 bases, with 8 bases lying between them. The CDR3 sequence is 13 residues long. Germline V lookup: CDR1 LNHDA, CDR2 SQIVND (reference sequence). DNA for the CDR3: TGTGCCAGCGGCAGGGCAACTAATGAAAAACTGTTTTTT. As protein: CASGRATNEKLFF.

CDR3 nucleotides: TGTGCCAGTAGTATTCCCCCGTGGCAGGCCTTGAACACCGGGGAGCTGTTTTTT. Its translation: CASSIPPWQALNTGELFF. The chain has TRBV19 and TRBJ2-2; no reliable D call. V was pared by 3 bases and J by 1 base, with 18 bases between. Germline loops: CDR1 LNHDA, CDR2 SQIVND (reference sequence). This CDR3 is built from 18 residues.

This rearrangement joins TRBV18 to TRBJ2-7, with 10 bases aligning to TRBD1. This CDR3 has 18 amino acids. The V gene end was trimmed by 3 bases and the J gene end by 1 base; junction bases not matched to a gene: 12. Germline V CDR1 and CDR2: KGHSH, LQKENI. CDR3 residues: CASSPPGQGIPLSYEQYF. The CDR3 DNA follows: TGTGCCAGCTCACCTCCGGGACAGGGGATCCCCCTGTCCTACGAGCAGTACTTC.

This clone was found a few times. This chain connects TRBV7-2 to TRBJ1-6; unclear D gene. From germline, CDR1 is SGHTA and CDR2 FQGNSA. The CDR3 runs to 13 residues. Trimming cost V 5 bases and J 10 bases, with 12 bases left between them. CDR3 nucleotides: TGTGCCAGCAGCCCACATTCGGGATCACCCCTCCACTTT. Its translation is CASSPHSGSPLHF. Drawing the rest from reference TRBV7-2 and TRBJ1-6, the complete variable domain is GAGVSQSPSNKVTEKGKDVELRCDPISGHTALYWYRQSLGQGLEFLIYFQGNSAPDKSGLPSDRFSAERTGGSVSTLTIQRTQQEDSAVYLCASSPHSGSPLHFGNGTRLTVT.

The chain has TRBV30 and TRBJ2-3; 7 nucleotides align to TRBD2. CDR1 is GTSNPN, CDR2 SVGIG, per germline (reference sequence). There are 17 residues in the CDR3. Trimming cost V 4 bases and J 1 base; bases outside gene matches: 14. The DNA of the CDR3 is TGTGCCTGGACCTTGTGGATCGGGGAGGGTGGCACAGATACGCAGTATTTT. It yields the protein CAWTLWIGEGGTDTQYF.

The genes are TRBV27 and TRBJ2-1, with a possible D match to TRBD2 (6 bases). The CDR3 spans 14 residues. The germline V and J ends were trimmed by 5 bases and 8 bases, with 16 bases remaining between them. The germline CDR1 and CDR2 sequences are MNHEY and SMNVEV (reference sequence). The CDR3 coding sequence is TGTGCCAGCAGTCCGTCCACCCGGGGGTATGAGCAGTTCTTC. Amino acids: CASSPSTRGYEQFF.

This chain joins TRBV2 and TRBJ1-2; D possibly corresponds to TRBD1 (5 bases). Trimming pared 6 bases from V and 4 bases from J, leaving 18 bases between. CDR1 and CDR2 (germline): SNHLY, FYNNEI. The CDR3 has 15 residues. CDR3 amino acids: CASRIDSRSPYGYTF. In DNA form, the CDR3 reads TGTGCCAGCAGGATCGACAGTCGGTCCCCCTATGGCTACACCTTC. Variable domain in full (rest from reference TRBV2 and TRBJ1-2): EPEVTQTPSHQVTQMGQEVILRCVPISNHLYFYWYRQILGQKVEFLVSFYNNEISEKSEIFDDQFSVERPDGSNFTLKIRSTKLEDSAMYFCASRIDSRSPYGYTFGSGTRLTVV.

The chain is built from TRBV10-3 and TRBJ2-3; the D gene is possibly TRBD2 (5 bases). V dropped 4 bases and J dropped 5 bases, with 19 bases sitting between them. The germline gives CDR1 ENHRY, CDR2 SYGVKD. The CDR3 spans 16 residues. In DNA form, the CDR3 reads TGTGCCATCAGTGGCCGGTTAGCGAGGGCCCAAGATACGCAGTATTTT. It codes for CAISGRLARAQDTQYF.

The chain employs TRBV4-1 and TRBJ2-7; TRBD2 agrees at 9 bases. Per the germline V gene, CDR1 is MGHRA and CDR2 is YSYEKL. This CDR3 has 17 amino acids. The V gene end was trimmed by 0 bases and the J gene end by 2 bases; junction bases not matched to a gene: 8. Written as DNA, the CDR3 is TGCGCCAGCAGCCAAGACGTTCCCCTAGCGGGGACCTACGAGCAGTACTTC. Its translation is CASSQDVPLAGTYEQYF.

The rearrangement joins TRBV7-9 to TRBJ2-3; 12 positions agree with TRBD2. Losses at the gene ends were 4 bases for V and 4 bases for J; bases not matched to a gene: 3. Germline V gene data show CDR1 as SEHNR and CDR2 as FQNEAQ (reference sequence). This CDR3 region has 15 residues. CDR3 in DNA: TGTGCCAGCAGCTCCGCTAGCGGGAGGGCAGATACGCAGTATTTT. Its translation: CASSSASGRADTQYF.

This clone occurred once. Relative to the germline gene, one junction end is altered; a read error may explain this. The chain employs TRBV4-1 and TRBJ1-5; the D is unclear. Per germline, CDR1 MGHRA and CDR2 YSYEKL. The CDR3 is 14 residues long. The CDR3 loop is CASSQENSNQPRHF. The CDR3 DNA sequence: TGCGCCAGCAGCCAAGAAAATAGCAATCAGCCCCGGCATTTT.